This is a list of T cell receptor beta chains from one sample in a study of PD-L1 blockade in urothelial cancer. Libraries were prepared by immunoSEQ multiplex PCR; TCRdb keeps only in-frame clonotypes and omits some of them. Counted here are around 80,000 clones, about 91% occurring once; the ten biggest clones make up 0.7% to 0.9%. Sequences were derived from PBMCs, sampled around atezolizumab (anti-PD-L1) treatment. These receptors were collected from a woman older than 75 with urothelial cancer. The CDR3 runs from the conserved cysteine through the conserved F or W. The D gene is left open where the match is weak. Size values are once, few and many counts, or a class for expanded clones, and some rows have none.

d_call	v_call	clone_size	j_call	cdr3_nt	cdr3_aa
.	TRBV7-9	.	TRBJ2-1	TGTGCCAGCAGCCCAAATGGACAGAACCAGTTCTTC	CASSPNGQNQFF
.	TRBV30	.	TRBJ2-7	TGTGCCTGGAGTGTAGGGGGAACTTCCTACGAGCAGTACTTC	CAWSVGGTSYEQYF
.	TRBV5-1	once	TRBJ1-4	TGCGCCAGCACTTCGTCGGGGAATGAAAAACTGTTTTTT	CASTSSGNEKLFF
TRBD2	TRBV4-2	few	TRBJ2-7	TGTGCCAGCAGCCAGGGCGCCCGGCTAGCGGGGGCCTACGAGCAGTACTTC	CASSQGARLAGAYEQYF
.	TRBV21-1	.	TRBJ2-2	TGTGCCAGCATTCTGGGGGGAGGGCCGTTGGACACCGGGGAGCTGTTTTTT	CASILGGGPLDTGELFF
TRBD1	TRBV5-1	.	TRBJ2-7	TGCGCCAGCAGCTGGGGGACAGGGGACGAGCAGTACTTC	CASSWGTGDEQYF
.	TRBV28	.	TRBJ1-2	TGTGCCACTTATTCCGGCGGGAGGAAGACCGGGGAGGATGGCTACACCTTC	CATYSGGRKTGEDGYTF
.	TRBV6-1	once	TRBJ2-7	TGTGCCAGCAGTGAAGTGGGGATCAGGGACGAGCAGTACTTC	CASSEVGIRDEQYF
.	TRBV5-1	.	TRBJ1-1	TGCGCCAGCAGCTTGGCGGTAAACACTGAAGCTTTCTTT	CASSLAVNTEAFF
.	TRBV6-4	.	TRBJ2-7	TGTGCCAGCACCAATACCCGAGACTCCCTTGGGGAGTACGAGCAGTACTTC	CASTNTRDSLGEYEQYF
TRBD2	TRBV28	.	TRBJ2-2	TGTGCCAGCAGTCCCAGCGGGGAGTGGACCGGGGAGCTGTTTTTT	CASSPSGEWTGELFF
TRBD2	TRBV5-1	.	TRBJ2-5	TGCGCCAGCAGCTTGGATATCGGGTGGGAGGGGACCCAGTACTTC	CASSLDIGWEGTQYF
TRBD1	TRBV5-1	.	TRBJ2-7	TGCGCCAGCAGCGGATACAGGGGAACCAACGAGCAGTACTTC	CASSGYRGTNEQYF
.	TRBV14	once	TRBJ1-2	TGTGCCAGCAGCCAAGTTCCAGGGAGGGTTGGCTACACCTTC	CASSQVPGRVGYTF
.	TRBV2	.	TRBJ2-1	TGTGCCAGCAGCACTTACGGGAGTGGATTCAATGAGCAGTTCTTC	CASSTYGSGFNEQFF
TRBD1	TRBV6-1	.	TRBJ1-1	TGTGCCAGCACGGTCGGACAGGGGAACACTGAAGCTTTCTTT	CASTVGQGNTEAFF
TRBD1	TRBV28	.	TRBJ2-7	TGTGCCAGCAGGGGGGGACAGGTAAACTCCTACGAGCAGTACTTC	CASRGGQVNSYEQYF
.	TRBV6-6	once	TRBJ2-7	TGTGCCAGCAGTTACTCGAGGAGACAGACATCCTACGAGCAGTACTTC	CASSYSRRQTSYEQYF
TRBD2	TRBV11-1	.	TRBJ2-1	TGTGCCAGCAGCCTTACGGGACTAGCGGGGCGAAATGAGCAGTTCTTC	CASSLTGLAGRNEQFF
.	TRBV6-1	.	TRBJ1-5	TGTGCCAGCAGAGAACAGGGATATAGCAATCAGCCCCAGCATTTT	CASREQGYSNQPQHF
.	TRBV30	.	TRBJ1-3	TGTGCCTGGCACAGGGAGGGTGGAAACACCATATATTTT	CAWHREGGNTIYF
.	TRBV19	.	TRBJ2-1	TGTGCCAGTAGCCTCGAAGGTTGGGGAGGCAATGAGCAGTTCTTC	CASSLEGWGGNEQFF
.	TRBV6-1	.	TRBJ1-4	TGTGCCAGCAGTGAGAACACAGGGAAGTGGACTAATGAAAAACTGTTTTTT	CASSENTGKWTNEKLFF
.	TRBV2	.	TRBJ2-1	TGTGCCAGCAGTGCTGGTATCTTCTATGGGCAGTTCTTC	CASSAGIFYGQFF
.	TRBV9	.	TRBJ2-2	TGTGCCAGCACCCGGGGTTGGGGCACCGGGGAGCTGTTTTTT	CASTRGWGTGELFF
.	TRBV2	.	TRBJ1-2	TGTGCCAGCAGTGAAGCGCGAGAAAACTATGGCTACACCTTC	CASSEARENYGYTF
.	TRBV4-1	.	TRBJ2-7	TGCGCCAGCAGCCAAGGGGAGGGACACCCATCCTACGAGCAGTACTTC	CASSQGEGHPSYEQYF
.	TRBV6-1	.	TRBJ1-1	TGTGCCAGCAGCCAAACAGGGAGCACTGAAGCTTTCTTT	CASSQTGSTEAFF
TRBD2	TRBV4-1	.	TRBJ2-1	TGCGCCAGCAGCCAAGGGACTAGCGGAATCTACAATGAGCAGTTCTTC	CASSQGTSGIYNEQFF
.	TRBV7-2	.	TRBJ1-1	TGTGCCAGCAGCTTAAATCGAGCAGGTTCCACTGAAGCTTTCTTT	CASSLNRAGSTEAFF
TRBD1	TRBV15	.	TRBJ2-5	TGTGCCACCAGCAGAGCCTCCGCGGCAGGGGGTTCGGAGACCCAGTACTTC	CATSRASAAGGSETQYF
TRBD2	TRBV7-3	.	TRBJ2-3	TGTGCCAGCAGCTTAGGCCTGGCGGGGGGTACGCAGTATTTT	CASSLGLAGGTQYF
.	TRBV28	.	TRBJ2-7	TGTGCCAGCAGATCTTGGGGCGGCTACGAGCAGTACTTC	CASRSWGGYEQYF
TRBD2	TRBV11-2	.	TRBJ2-5	TGTGCCAGCAGCGAGGTAGCGGGAGGGCAAGAGACCCAGTACTTC	CASSEVAGGQETQYF
TRBD1	TRBV19	once	TRBJ2-2	TGTGCCAGTAGTATCAGGGGACAGGGAGCAAACACCGGGGAGCTGTTTTTT	CASSIRGQGANTGELFF
.	TRBV28	.	TRBJ1-2	TGTGCCAGCAGTATACCAGGGGATGGCTACACCTTC	CASSIPGDGYTF
.	TRBV10-3	.	TRBJ2-2	TGTGCCATCAAGAGACGGGGGGCCGACGGGGAGCTGTTTTTT	CAIKRRGADGELFF
TRBD2	TRBV10-3	.	TRBJ2-1	TGTGCCATCAGGGGGACTCTAGCGGGAGGATCTACAGATTACAATGAGCAGTTCTTC	CAIRGTLAGGSTDYNEQFF
.	TRBV2	.	TRBJ1-1	TGTGCCAGCGGGGAGCAGCCGAACACTGAAGCTTTCTTT	CASGEQPNTEAFF
.	TRBV5-1	.	TRBJ2-5	TGCGCCAGCAGCCTAGCACCGGGGACACAAGAGACCCAGTACTTC	CASSLAPGTQETQYF
.	TRBV7-3	.	TRBJ2-1	TGTGCCAGCAGCTCGGGAGTCTCCTACAATGAGCAGTTCTTC	CASSSGVSYNEQFF
.	TRBV28	.	TRBJ2-2	TGTGCCAGCAAGGGAGTGGGAACCGGGGAGCTGTTTTTT	CASKGVGTGELFF
.	TRBV5-1	.	TRBJ1-4	TGCGCCAGCAGCGTTGGTCAGGGGACTAATGAAAAACTGTTTTTT	CASSVGQGTNEKLFF
TRBD2	TRBV5-6	.	TRBJ2-1	TGTGCCAGCAGCTTCGGGACTAGCTCCTACAATGAGCAGTTCTTC	CASSFGTSSYNEQFF
.	TRBV6-1	few	TRBJ1-5	TGTGCCAGCAGCGGTGACAGGCATAGCAATCAGCCCCAGCATTTT	CASSGDRHSNQPQHF
.	TRBV18	.	TRBJ2-3	TGTGCCAGCTCACAAAATACAGGGAGCACAGATACGCAGTATTTT	CASSQNTGSTDTQYF
TRBD1	TRBV15	.	TRBJ2-7	TGTGCCACCAGCAGCCCAACGAGACAGGGGCAAGAGCAGTACTTC	CATSSPTRQGQEQYF
.	TRBV10-3	.	TRBJ1-4	TGTGCCATCAGTGAGGTGGGGACTACTAATGAAAAACTGTTTTTT	CAISEVGTTNEKLFF
.	TRBV19	.	TRBJ1-1	TGTGCCAGTGGTACCCCGGTAAGTTGGACAACACGCCTGAACACTGAAGCTTTCTTT	CASGTPVSWTTRLNTEAFF
.	TRBV18	.	TRBJ2-6	TGTGCCAGCTCACCCCTACAGAGCTCTGGGGCCAACGTCCTGACTTTC	CASSPLQSSGANVLTF
.	TRBV6-1	.	TRBJ2-7	TGTGCCAGCAGTCTATGGTCCTACGAGCAGTACTTC	CASSLWSYEQYF
.	TRBV19	.	TRBJ1-2	TGTGCCAGTAGTATCGGACAAGCGAAGGGCTACACCTTC	CASSIGQAKGYTF
.	TRBV7-9	.	TRBJ2-6	TGTGCCAGCTATCCTACTGGGGCCAACGTCCTGACTTTC	CASYPTGANVLTF
.	TRBV6-5	.	TRBJ1-5	TGTGCCAGCAGTCCCGGGACACACAATCAGCCCCAGCATTTT	CASSPGTHNQPQHF
TRBD1	TRBV27	.	TRBJ1-5	TGTGCCAGCAGTTTTCGGCAGGGGGTTCAGCCCCAGCATTTT	CASSFRQGVQPQHF
.	TRBV28	few	TRBJ1-1	TGTGCCAGCAGATACGGAGGACTGACGGGTGAAGCTTTCTTT	CASRYGGLTGEAFF